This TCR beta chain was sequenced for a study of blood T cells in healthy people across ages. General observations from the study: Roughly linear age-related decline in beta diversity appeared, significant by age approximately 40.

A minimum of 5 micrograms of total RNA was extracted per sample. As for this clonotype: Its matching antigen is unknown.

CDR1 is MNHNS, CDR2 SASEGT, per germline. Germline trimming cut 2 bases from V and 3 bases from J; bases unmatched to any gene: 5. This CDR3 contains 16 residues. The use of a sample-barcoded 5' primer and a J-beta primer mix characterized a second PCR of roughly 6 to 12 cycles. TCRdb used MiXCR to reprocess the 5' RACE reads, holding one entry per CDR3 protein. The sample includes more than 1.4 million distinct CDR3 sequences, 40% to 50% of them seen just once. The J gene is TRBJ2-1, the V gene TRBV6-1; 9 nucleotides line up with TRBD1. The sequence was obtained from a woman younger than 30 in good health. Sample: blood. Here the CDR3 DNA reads TGTGCCAGCAGTGAATACAGGGGGCTTGACTACAATGAGCAGTTCTTC. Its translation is CASSEYRGLDYNEQFF.